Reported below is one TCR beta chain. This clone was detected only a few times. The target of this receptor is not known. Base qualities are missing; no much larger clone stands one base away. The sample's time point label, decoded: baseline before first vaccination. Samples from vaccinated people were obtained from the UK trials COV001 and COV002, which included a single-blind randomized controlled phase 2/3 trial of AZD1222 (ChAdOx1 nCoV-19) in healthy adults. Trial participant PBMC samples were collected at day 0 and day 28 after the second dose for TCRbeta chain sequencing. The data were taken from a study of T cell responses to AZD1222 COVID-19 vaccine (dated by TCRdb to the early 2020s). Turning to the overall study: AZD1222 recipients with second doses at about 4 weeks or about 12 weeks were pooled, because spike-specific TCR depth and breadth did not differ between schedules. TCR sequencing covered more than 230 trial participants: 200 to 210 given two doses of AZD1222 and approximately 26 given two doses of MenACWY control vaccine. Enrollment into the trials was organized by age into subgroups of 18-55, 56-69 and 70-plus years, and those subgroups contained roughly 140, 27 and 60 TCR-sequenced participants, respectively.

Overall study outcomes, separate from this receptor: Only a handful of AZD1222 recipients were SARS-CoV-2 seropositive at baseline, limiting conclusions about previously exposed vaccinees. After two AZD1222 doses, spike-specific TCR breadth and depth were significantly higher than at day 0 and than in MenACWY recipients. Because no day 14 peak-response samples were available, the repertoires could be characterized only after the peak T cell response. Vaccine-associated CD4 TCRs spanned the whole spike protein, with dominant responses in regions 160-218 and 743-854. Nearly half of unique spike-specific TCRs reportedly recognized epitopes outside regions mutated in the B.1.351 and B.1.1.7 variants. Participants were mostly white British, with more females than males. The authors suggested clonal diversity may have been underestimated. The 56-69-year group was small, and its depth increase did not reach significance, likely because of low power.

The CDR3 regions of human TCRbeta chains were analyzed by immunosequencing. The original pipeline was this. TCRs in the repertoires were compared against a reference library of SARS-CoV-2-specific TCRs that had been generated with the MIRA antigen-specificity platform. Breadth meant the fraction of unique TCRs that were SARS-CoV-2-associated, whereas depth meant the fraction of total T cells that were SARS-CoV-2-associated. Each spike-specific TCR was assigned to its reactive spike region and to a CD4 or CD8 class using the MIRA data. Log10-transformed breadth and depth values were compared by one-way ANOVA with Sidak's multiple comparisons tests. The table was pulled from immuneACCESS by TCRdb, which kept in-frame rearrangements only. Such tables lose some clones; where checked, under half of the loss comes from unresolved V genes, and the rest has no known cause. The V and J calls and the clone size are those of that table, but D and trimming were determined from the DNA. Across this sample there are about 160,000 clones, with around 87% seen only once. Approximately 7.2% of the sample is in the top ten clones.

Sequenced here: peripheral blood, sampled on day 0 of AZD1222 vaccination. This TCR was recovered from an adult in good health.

The nucleotides are TGTGCCAGCAGCACCCCCCCCAAATCCTACGAGCAGTACTTC. It encodes CASSTPPKSYEQYF. The chain is assembled from TRBV3-1 (or the pseudogene TRBV3-2) and TRBJ2-7, with the D gene call left open. V is clipped by 5 bases and J by 1 base, and the sequence between their germline boundaries is 12 bases long. From the cysteine up to the phenylalanine, the CDR3 has a length of 14 residues. Only CDR3 DNA is held: 42 bases, read in frame from base 1. The germline V gene (reference sequence) specifies LGHDT as CDR1 and YNNKEL as CDR2.